This T cell receptor (beta chain) was documented in a study of cytomegalovirus exposure and HLA in healthy donors. Study results and caveats: The authors listed 180 or so TCR beta chains as cytomegalovirus-associated. The TCR clusters that emerged in the first cohort tended, a later analysis found, to co-occur in the approximately 110 validation repertoires. Using the classifier, cytomegalovirus status was reportedly diagnosed with high specificity and sensitivity.

TCRdb's copy holds only in-frame clones and misses some; the assay was immunoSEQ multiplex PCR. Of about 160,000 clones listed, 86% are singletons. The donors were in the roughly 120-subject validation cohort, distinct from the approximately 670-subject first cohort. Germline V gene lookup returns CDR1 MGHRA and CDR2 YSYEKL. The CDR3 contains 16 residues. J gave up 3 bases and V 2 bases, and 10 bases lay outside the gene matches. In this sample, this clone turned up a few times. The antigen remains unidentified. The chain has TRBV4-1 and TRBJ2-7; TRBD1 matches at 7 bases. The sequence was obtained from a woman between 18 and 30 years old in good health and CMV-seronegative. The material sequenced was PBMCs. The CDR3 coding sequence is TGCGCCAGCAGCCAACCGGGACAGACAAGGGGCTACGAGCAGTACTTC. It codes for CASSQPGQTRGYEQYF.